This paragraph covers one T cell receptor (beta chain) sequence. Its binding antigen is unknown. The input lacks base qualities; no much larger clone sits a single base away. For sequencing of the TCRbeta CDR3 region, genomic DNA was extracted from the sorted cells. The immunoSEQ Assay was used to sequence the TCRbeta CDR3 regions. In its TCRdb copy, this immuneACCESS table keeps in-frame sequences only and misses some clones. Where compared with another copy, unresolved V genes explain less than half of these, and the others have no known cause. This sample comprises 50,000 or so clones, 84% of them detected only once. Of the sample, around 2.7% falls within the top ten clones. Patients with autoimmune disease history or receiving systemic immunosuppression were excluded from the trial. In every dose cohort, peripheral blood was drawn for TCR sequencing at baseline, cycle 4 day 1, and cycle 7 day 1. Samples came from an open-label, multicenter, first-in-human phase I dose-escalation trial of ivuxolimab. Adults with locally advanced or metastatic melanoma, renal cell, hepatocellular, or head and neck squamous cell carcinoma were enrolled in the trial. CD4+ and CD8+ T cells were sorted separately from peripheral blood before TCR sequencing.

These data are taken from a study of OX40 agonist ivuxolimab in advanced cancers. Concerning the study at large: The costimulatory receptor OX40 (CD134) was targeted by ivuxolimab, a fully human IgG2 agonistic monoclonal antibody. The dose-escalation cohort was 82.7% male with a mean age of around 64 years, ranging from roughly 20 to 80. Partial responses occurred in three dose-escalation patients: two with cutaneous melanoma and one with hepatocellular carcinoma. Intravenous ivuxolimab was administered to patients every 2 weeks at six dose levels: 0.01, 0.1, 0.3, 1.5, 3 and 10 mg/kg. Prior anti-PD-1, anti-PD-L1 or anti-CTLA-4 therapy was permitted, and approximately 40% of dose-escalation patients had received checkpoint inhibitors. Of the approximately 54 patients in dose escalation, 19 had hepatocellular carcinoma, some 15 had melanoma, 9 had renal cell carcinoma and 9 had head and neck cancer. The paper describes the monotherapy dose-escalation part (N ≈ 49 patients) of the phase I trial of ivuxolimab. Peripheral TCRbeta sequencing aimed to test whether ivuxolimab altered TCR sequence diversity and caused clonal T-cell expansion.

The germline V gene yields SGHTA for CDR1 and FQGTGA for CDR2. The CDR3 runs 15 amino acids, cysteine and phenylalanine included. Only the CDR3 region is kept as DNA, spanning 45 bases read in frame from base 1. V ends up 5 bases short and J 1 base short, with an unmatched junction base count of 5. Summary of the overall study and its limitations: Partial responders in the 0.1-3.0 mg/kg groups had among the lowest normalized peripheral clonal expansion, especially among CD8+ T cells. After ivuxolimab, more expanded clones were found on average in CD8+ T cells than in CD4+ T cells. The antigen specificity of the clonally expanded peripheral T cells was not determined. Low levels of normalized T-cell clonal expansion were also seen in some patients who did not respond. At doses of 0.1 to 3.0 mg/kg, clonal expansion of both CD4+ and CD8+ blood T cells was observed from baseline to week 6.

The chain was built from TRBV7-3 and TRBJ1-1; 9 middle bases align to TRBD1. This TCR derives from an adult with an advanced solid tumor such as melanoma, head and neck, liver or kidney cancer. The source was CD4+ or CD8+ T cells sorted from blood, collected in a trial of the OX40 agonist ivuxolimab. The sequence in DNA is TGTGCCAGCAGCACAGGGGGCGGAAGGAACACTGAAGCTTTCTTT. Its translation is CASSTGGGRNTEAFF.